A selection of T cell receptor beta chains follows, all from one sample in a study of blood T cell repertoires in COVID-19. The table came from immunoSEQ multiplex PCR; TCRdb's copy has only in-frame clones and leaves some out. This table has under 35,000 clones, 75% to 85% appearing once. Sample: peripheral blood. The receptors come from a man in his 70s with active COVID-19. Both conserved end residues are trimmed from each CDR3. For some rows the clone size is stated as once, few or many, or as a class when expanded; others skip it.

cdr3_aa: ASSSPGQGTYEQY; clone_size: medium-sized; v_call: TRBV19
cdr3_aa: ASSFSLDSNSPLH; clone_size: NA; v_call: TRBV7-9
cdr3_aa: ASSYSAMGAGQPQH; clone_size: NA; v_call: TRBV6-5
cdr3_aa: ATSEAGQDNTGELF; clone_size: NA; v_call: TRBV24-1
cdr3_aa: ASSRYREGNTEAF; clone_size: NA; v_call: TRBV18
cdr3_aa: ASSHRDRGRAKNIQY; clone_size: NA; v_call: TRBV23-1
cdr3_aa: ASSARAGGADTQY; clone_size: NA; v_call: TRBV9
cdr3_aa: AWNRGNDNSPLH; clone_size: NA; v_call: TRBV30
cdr3_aa: ASSYPADDFNEQF; clone_size: NA; v_call: TRBV6-6
cdr3_aa: ASSASSGNTIY; clone_size: NA; v_call: TRBV9
cdr3_aa: ASSFQPNYSNQPQH; clone_size: NA; v_call: TRBV5-5
cdr3_aa: ASRWARGGESDEQY; clone_size: NA; v_call: TRBV27
cdr3_aa: ASSQLLAGVFADTQY; clone_size: NA; v_call: TRBV3-1/TRBV3-2
cdr3_aa: SVILTSGRSQY; clone_size: NA; v_call: TRBV29-1
cdr3_aa: ASSPGQSAIQY; clone_size: NA; v_call: TRBV7-2
cdr3_aa: ATSRPGRTGQQETQY; clone_size: NA; v_call: TRBV15
cdr3_aa: ASSRDRNEKLF; clone_size: NA; v_call: TRBV3-1/TRBV3-2
cdr3_aa: ASSLGANQPQH; clone_size: few; v_call: TRBV7-3
cdr3_aa: ASSAGDEGGDEKLF; clone_size: NA; v_call: TRBV11-1
cdr3_aa: ATSRGGASGYEQY; clone_size: NA; v_call: TRBV15
cdr3_aa: ASSLDRGLAYNEQF; clone_size: NA; v_call: TRBV7-6
cdr3_aa: ASSQIAGVGNEQF; clone_size: NA; v_call: TRBV3-1/TRBV3-2
cdr3_aa: ASSESTRQPQH; clone_size: NA; v_call: TRBV6-1
cdr3_aa: AINGSSYNSPLH; clone_size: NA; v_call: TRBV6-5
cdr3_aa: ACFFVGGVGETQY; clone_size: few; v_call: TRBV28
cdr3_aa: ASSLAASYTGELF; clone_size: NA; v_call: TRBV5-1
cdr3_aa: ASSPSGGTDTQY; clone_size: NA; v_call: TRBV7-7
cdr3_aa: ASSFARTGARMACRNQPQH; clone_size: NA; v_call: TRBV12-1
cdr3_aa: ASSARLVAGDNEQF; clone_size: NA; v_call: TRBV9
cdr3_aa: ASFPDGGDEQF; clone_size: NA; v_call: TRBV5-1
cdr3_aa: ASSLYRVRVEKLF; clone_size: once; v_call: TRBV5-6
cdr3_aa: ATSDNFGGDEQF; clone_size: large; v_call: TRBV24-1
cdr3_aa: ASSVLPGTGARSGNTIY; clone_size: once; v_call: TRBV9
cdr3_aa: ASRLDNGCHEQY; clone_size: few; v_call: TRBV12-2
cdr3_aa: ASSVGDRSTDTQY; clone_size: NA; v_call: TRBV2
cdr3_aa: ASSPSVGYEQY; clone_size: NA; v_call: TRBV5-1
cdr3_aa: ASSYRSHTEAF; clone_size: NA; v_call: TRBV6-6
cdr3_aa: ASSLGQGAMAEGSYT; clone_size: NA; v_call: TRBV5-6
cdr3_aa: ASSEWGTGLDEQF; clone_size: once; v_call: TRBV25-1
cdr3_aa: ASSVGLAGGTQY; clone_size: NA; v_call: TRBV9
cdr3_aa: ASSVFPEVEQF; clone_size: NA; v_call: TRBV9
cdr3_aa: ASSASSKRAAPYGYT; clone_size: medium-sized; v_call: TRBV9
cdr3_aa: ATSSEIGRSNTGELF; clone_size: NA; v_call: TRBV15
cdr3_aa: ASSMNTGELF; clone_size: NA; v_call: TRBV6-5
cdr3_aa: ASSLRTSGSGGRTDTQY; clone_size: NA; v_call: TRBV11-2
cdr3_aa: ASRRGEGANTEAF; clone_size: once; v_call: TRBV4-1
cdr3_aa: AWGGGGQGRTDTQY; clone_size: NA; v_call: TRBV30
cdr3_aa: ATSLRDKGLRPQH; clone_size: NA; v_call: TRBV15
cdr3_aa: ASLRGGEQF; clone_size: NA; v_call: TRBV2
cdr3_aa: ASSQDLAGGPRAQY; clone_size: NA; v_call: TRBV4-2
cdr3_aa: ASSQGAYNEQF; clone_size: NA; v_call: TRBV19